This T cell receptor (beta chain) was retrieved from a study of blood T cells in healthy people across ages. Overall study: Through template switching, about one barcoded beta molecule was captured per two T cells, as measured in model experiments. General study results and limits: The long-lived group displayed more naive CD4+ cells, plus higher diversity, than the aged donors did.

This clonotype was detected a few times. What it recognizes is unknown. Together with a sample-barcoded 5' primer, a J-beta primer mix was included in a second PCR lasting 7 to 11 cycles. A 12-random-nucleotide template-switch adaptor tagged each cDNA molecule. TCRdb re-derived calls from the 5' RACE reads in MiXCR, one entry per CDR3 protein. The data contain about 830,000 distinct CDR3 sequences, 55% to 75% of them singletons. The sequenced sample consisted of blood. This TCR derives from a man aged 30 to 39 in good health.

The CDR3 protein is CASSLGVALYNEQFF. The CDR3 region has the DNA TGTGCCAGCAGCTTAGGAGTAGCGCTCTACAATGAGCAGTTCTTC. The rearrangement joins TRBV7-2 to TRBJ2-1; D may be TRBD2 (5 bases). This CDR3 contains 15 residues. Germline V gene data show CDR1 as SGHTA and CDR2 as FQGNSA. V was pared by 1 base and J by 3 bases, with 10 bases between.